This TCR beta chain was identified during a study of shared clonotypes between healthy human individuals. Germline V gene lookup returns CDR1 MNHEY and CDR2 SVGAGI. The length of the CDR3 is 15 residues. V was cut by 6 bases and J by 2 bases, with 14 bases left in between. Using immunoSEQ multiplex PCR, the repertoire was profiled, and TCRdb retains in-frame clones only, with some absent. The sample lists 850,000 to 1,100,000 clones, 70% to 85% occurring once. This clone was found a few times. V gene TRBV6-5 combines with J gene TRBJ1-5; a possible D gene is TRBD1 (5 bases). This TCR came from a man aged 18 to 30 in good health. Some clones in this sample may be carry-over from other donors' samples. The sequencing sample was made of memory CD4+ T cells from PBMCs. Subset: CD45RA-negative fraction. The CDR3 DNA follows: TGTGCCAGCAGCCCCGGGAGGGGAGGCAATCAGCCCCAGCATTTT. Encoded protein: CASSPGRGGNQPQHF.